The next 26 T cell receptor beta chains were all read from a single sample in a study of shared clonotypes between healthy human individuals (dated by TCRdb to about 2020). The receptor library was made with the immunoSEQ multiplex PCR assay. Drawn from immuneACCESS, this table holds only the in-frame rearrangements with V and J called that TCRdb kept. Clones are partly lost; checked studies trace under half to an unresolved V gene and leave the rest unexplained. Within this sample are over 850,000 clones, with roughly 74% of them counted one time only. Roughly 0.61% of the sample goes to the ten largest clones. Specimen: memory CD4+ T cells from PBMCs. According to the study, the label for this sample's cell subset or site signals: CD45RA-negative fraction. The receptors come from a man between 18 and 29 years old in good health. Some clones in this sample may be carry-over from other donors' samples.

V usage is TRBV27 and J usage is TRBJ2-6; 7 nucleotides align to TRBD1. CDR1 and CDR2 (germline): MNHEY, SMNVEV (reference sequence). V shed 7 bases and J 0 bases; nucleotides not matched to a gene: 6. The CDR3 totals 16 residues. The CDR3 sequence: CASNPGQYSGANVLTF. CDR3 in DNA: TGTGCCAGCAACCCGGGACAGTACTCTGGGGCCAACGTCCTGACTTTC.

The V gene is TRBV2, the J gene TRBJ1-2; a weak D match, TRBD1 (5 bases). CDR1 is SNHLY, CDR2 FYNNEI, per germline. The length of the CDR3 is 14 residues. Trimming pared 8 bases from V and 8 bases from J, leaving 21 bases between. In nucleotides, the CDR3 is TGTGCCAGCGGCCTTATGTTGAGGGGCGAAGGCTACACCTTC. Translating gives CASGLMLRGEGYTF. Based on the CDR3 plus reference TRBV2 and TRBJ1-2, the full variable domain is EPEVTQTPSHQVTQMGQEVILRCVPISNHLYFYWYRQILGQKVEFLVSFYNNEISEKSEIFDDQFSVERPDGSNFTLKIRSTKLEDSAMYFCASGLMLRGEGYTFGSGTRLTVV.

This chain links TRBV18 with TRBJ1-1; tentatively, D is TRBD1 (5 bases). This CDR3 region has 15 residues. V was clipped by 6 bases and J by 1 base, with 15 bases between them. Germline CDR1 is KGHSH and CDR2 is LQKENI. CDR3 in DNA: TGTGCCAGCTCTCCAGTTTCAGGGACGAACACTGAAGCTTTCTTT. Protein sequence: CASSPVSGTNTEAFF.

This rearrangement joins TRBV7-9 to TRBJ1-1; possibly TRBD1 for D (5 bases). This CDR3 region has 13 residues. V was shortened by 5 bases and J by 5 bases, with 12 bases between the two germline ends. Germline V gives CDR1 SEHNR, CDR2 FQNEAQ (reference sequence). The CDR3: CASSKEGRTEAFF. The CDR3 DNA reads as TGTGCCAGCAGCAAAGAGGGGCGGACTGAAGCTTTCTTT.

The rearrangement uses TRBV28 and TRBJ2-1; TRBD2 might be the D (6 bases). The germline V and J ends were trimmed by 8 bases and 5 bases, with 13 bases remaining between them. Germline V CDR1 and CDR2: MDHEN, SYDVKM. This CDR3 comprises 13 residues. CDR3 nucleotides: TGTGCCAGCTCCCGGGAGTGGGACAATGAGCAGTTCTTC. It yields the protein CASSREWDNEQFF. Together with reference TRBV28 and TRBJ2-1, the CDR3 gives the full variable domain: DVKVTQSSRYLVKRTGEKVFLECVQDMDHENMFWYRQDPGLGLRLIYFSYDVKMKEKGDIPEGYSVSREKKERFSLILESASTNQTSMYLCASSREWDNEQFFGPGTRLTVL.

Regarding this clone: It is likely a read error: a sequence one base away is far more abundant. J is TRBJ2-2 and V is TRBV4-2; D possibly corresponds to TRBD1 (5 bases). Trimming cost V 2 bases and J 5 bases, with 18 bases left between them. From germline, CDR1 is LGHNA and CDR2 YNFKEQ. This CDR3 spans 17 amino acids. CDR3 DNA sequence: TGTGCCAGCAGCCAAACAGAACCGGGCCGGACAACCGGGGAGCTGTTTTTT. Translated: CASSQTEPGRTTGELFF.

The rearrangement joins TRBV27 to TRBJ2-3; weak D call: TRBD2 (5 bases). The length of the CDR3 is 15 residues. Germline CDR1 MNHEY, CDR2 SMNVEV (reference sequence). V lost 6 bases and J 3 bases, leaving 16 bases between the germline ends. The CDR3 sequence is CASSPGELRTDTQYF. As DNA, the CDR3 is TGTGCCAGCAGCCCTGGGGAGTTAAGGACAGATACGCAGTATTTT.

V is TRBV18 and J is TRBJ1-2; no definite D call. This CDR3 comprises 16 residues. The germline CDR1 and CDR2 sequences are KGHSH and LQKENI. V lost 3 bases, J lost 5 bases, and 19 bases lay in between. The DNA for the CDR3 is TGTGCCAGCTCACCTTATGACGGGAAGGGAATTTATGGCTACACCTTC. Its translation is CASSPYDGKGIYGYTF.

This clone has more than one count but fewer than ten. This sequence joins TRBV15 and TRBJ2-5, with 7 positions matching TRBD2. Trimming took 0 bases from V and 0 from J; bases not matched to a gene: 13. The CDR3 length is 19 residues. Germline loops: CDR1 LNHNV, CDR2 YYDKDF (reference sequence). CDR3: CATSRDRSLASGDQETQYF. The CDR3 region has the DNA TGTGCCACCAGCAGAGATCGTTCGCTGGCTAGCGGAGACCAAGAGACCCAGTACTTC. The entire variable domain, with the rest obtained from reference TRBV15 and TRBJ2-5, is as follows: DAMVIQNPRYQVTQFGKPVTLSCSQTLNHNVMYWYQQKSSQAPKLLFHYYDKDFNNEADTPDNFQSRRPNTSFCFLDIRSPGLGDTAMYLCATSRDRSLASGDQETQYFGPGTRLLVL.

The V call is TRBV27, the J call TRBJ1-1; the D gene is possibly TRBD1 (6 bases). The CDR3 length is 14 residues. Trimming shortened V by 5 bases and J by 4 bases, and 14 bases separated the two germline ends. CDR1 and CDR2 (germline): MNHEY, SMNVEV (reference sequence). CDR3: CASSPQGVGTEAFF. In DNA, the CDR3 is TGTGCCAGCAGTCCACAGGGTGTAGGCACTGAAGCTTTCTTT.

The chain is built from TRBV7-3 and TRBJ1-1; D perhaps matches TRBD1 (5 bases). The CDR3 is made up of 13 amino acids. CDR1 is SGHTA, CDR2 FQGTGA, per germline. V lost 5 bases to trimming and J lost 3 bases, with 10 bases between them. This chain's CDR3 is CASSLREYTEAFF. The CDR3 nucleotides read TGTGCCAGCAGCCTCAGGGAGTACACTGAAGCTTTCTTT.

This clone came up many times. In the same sample, other DNA sequences code for this CDR3. The chain has TRBV11-2 and TRBJ2-5; possible D gene TRBD1, 6 bases. This CDR3 has 14 residues. Trimming pared 6 bases from V and 3 bases from J, leaving 14 bases between. Germline V gene lookup returns CDR1 SGHAT and CDR2 FQNNGV. This CDR3 reads CASRFRTAEETQYF. The CDR3 nucleotides are TGTGCCAGCAGATTCAGGACAGCAGAAGAGACCCAGTACTTC.

This chain joins TRBV5-4 and TRBJ2-2; possibly TRBD2 for D (6 bases). CDR1 and CDR2 (germline): SGHNT, YYREEE (reference sequence). The V end was cut by 1 base, the J end by 7 bases, with 14 bases between. The CDR3 covers 15 residues. The chain's CDR3 is CASSLRRGGNGELFF. Here the CDR3 DNA reads TGTGCCAGCAGCTTGAGGCGGGGAGGTAACGGGGAGCTGTTTTTT.

CDR3 in DNA: TGCGCCAGCAGCCAAGATGGGATAGCGGGCGCCCAAGAGACCCAGTACTTC. Amino acids: CASSQDGIAGAQETQYF. This rearrangement joins TRBV4-1 to TRBJ2-5, with TRBD2 matching 7 bases. The CDR3 loop spans 17 amino acids. The germline V gene encodes CDR1 MGHRA and CDR2 YSYEKL. J lost 1 base, V lost 0 bases, and 8 bases had no gene match.

The chain is built from TRBV6-6 and TRBJ2-5; D uncertain. The V gene lost 4 bases and the J gene lost 1 base, with 7 bases spanning the gap. CDR1 and CDR2 (germline): MNHNY, SVGAGI (reference sequence). This CDR3 is 13 amino acids long. CDR3 amino acids: CASSFEAQETQYF. In DNA, the CDR3 is TGTGCCAGCAGTTTCGAGGCCCAAGAGACCCAGTACTTC.

Details on this clone: This may be a read error, as it is one base from a much larger clone. The rearrangement uses TRBV28 and TRBJ2-5; 8 bases align to TRBD1. The germline CDR1 and CDR2 sequences are MDHEN and SYDVKM. This CDR3 comprises 14 residues. The J segment lost 4 bases and the V segment lost 10 bases, leaving 11 bases of the junction unmatched. In DNA form, the CDR3 reads TGTGCCAACCGGACAGGGCTGCACCCAGAGACCCAGTACTTC. Its protein is CANRTGLHPETQYF.

Note on this clone: A far larger clone lies a single base away; this is likely a read error. V usage is TRBV6-1 and J usage is TRBJ2-3, with TRBD1 matching 10 bases. CDR1 is MNHNS, CDR2 SASEGT, per germline. The CDR3 has 15 amino acids. The CDR3 sequence: CASTRQGAPTDTRYF. The CDR3, as DNA: TGTGCCAGCACTCGACAGGGGGCGCCGACCGATACGCGGTATTTT.

The V and J genes are TRBV6-6 and TRBJ2-1; D ambiguous. CDR1 and CDR2 from the germline V gene are MNHNY and SVGAGI (reference sequence). This CDR3 spans 14 amino acids. Trimming removed 3 bases at V and 6 bases at J, with 12 bases between. The CDR3 DNA reads TGTGCCAGCAGTTATCGACATCCCGCCAATGAGCAGTTCTTC. Translated, it gives CASSYRHPANEQFF.

The table lists this clone with a count of one. The chain is built from TRBV5-4 and TRBJ2-7, with D possibly called TRBD1 or TRBD2 (6 bases each). This CDR3 is 13 amino acids long. Trimming left V 2 bases short and J 7 bases short, with 13 bases between. Germline V gene lookup returns CDR1 SGHNT and CDR2 YYREEE (reference sequence). This CDR3 is CASSLGGPGEQYF. The CDR3 bases are TGTGCCAGCAGCTTAGGGGGGCCGGGAGAGCAGTACTTC.

The V and J genes are TRBV29-1 and TRBJ1-2; no firm D call. Per the germline V gene, CDR1 is SQVTM and CDR2 is ANQGSEA. The CDR3 is 12 residues long. Trimming removed 3 bases at V and 1 base at J, with 6 bases between. The CDR3 sequence: CSVENGNYGYTF. CDR3 bases: TGCAGCGTTGAGAACGGTAACTATGGCTACACCTTC.

The V and J genes are TRBV5-1 and TRBJ2-1; 10 bases fit TRBD2. The germline gives CDR1 SGHRS, CDR2 YFSETQ. This CDR3 comprises 15 residues. The ends lost 0 bases at V and 8 bases at J; junction bases unmatched: 5. CDR3 protein: CASSLDPGTSDEQFF. The CDR3 region has the DNA TGCGCCAGCAGCTTGGACCCTGGGACTAGCGATGAGCAGTTCTTC.

J is TRBJ1-2 and V is TRBV28, with D perhaps matching TRBD1 (6 bases). V was trimmed by 3 bases and J by 4 bases, leaving 15 bases between them. The CDR3 is 15 residues long. CDR1 and CDR2 (germline): MDHEN, SYDVKM. This chain's CDR3 is CASSFPADSFYGYTF. The CDR3 bases are TGTGCCAGCAGTTTCCCCGCGGACAGCTTCTATGGCTACACCTTC.

This chain joins TRBV9 and TRBJ2-5, with D possibly TRBD1 on 5 matching bases. The CDR3 has 16 amino acids. Germline lookup yields CDR1 SGDLS and CDR2 YYNGEE. Trimming took off 4 bases at V and 0 bases at J, with 16 bases between the two ends. CDR3 sequence (DNA): TGTGCCAGCAGCCCCGGATTGTCGACAGACCAAGAGACCCAGTACTTC. Protein product: CASSPGLSTDQETQYF. Supplemented by reference TRBV9 and TRBJ2-5, the full variable domain reads DSGVTQTPKHLITATGQRVTLRCSPRSGDLSVYWYQQSLDQGLQFLIQYYNGEERAKGNILERFSAQQFPDLHSELNLSSLELGDSALYFCASSPGLSTDQETQYFGPGTRLLVL.

Ten or more counts support this clone. The chain couples TRBV5-5 to TRBJ1-5, with D perhaps TRBD1 (6 bases). The CDR3 has 13 residues. Between the trimmed V and J ends, which lost 4 bases and 4 bases, there was a span of 9 bases. The germline V gene encodes CDR1 SGHKS and CDR2 YYEKEE (reference sequence). CDR3: CASSVQGNQPQHF. In nucleotides, the CDR3 is TGTGCCAGCAGCGTACAGGGTAATCAGCCCCAGCATTTT. Together with reference TRBV5-5 and TRBJ1-5, the CDR3 gives the full variable domain: DAGVTQSPTHLIKTRGQQVTLRCSPISGHKSVSWYQQVLGQGPQFIFQYYEKEERGRGNFPDRFSARQFPNYSSELNVNALLLGDSALYLCASSVQGNQPQHFGDGTRLSIL.

In its sample, this clone was seen a few times. The rearrangement links TRBV29-1 to TRBJ1-1, with unresolved D. Looked up from germline, CDR1 is SQVTM and CDR2 is ANQGSEA. The CDR3 is made up of 13 amino acids. The V end lost 7 bases, the J end lost 0 bases, and 12 bases lay between the germline ends. CDR3 loop: CSALRPMNTEAFF. For the CDR3, the DNA is TGCAGCGCCCTACGGCCCATGAACACTGAAGCTTTCTTT.

The rearrangement uses TRBV7-9 and TRBJ1-1, with D unresolved. The ends were cut back, 4 bases at V and 1 base at J, with 10 bases in the middle. The CDR3 runs to 14 residues. Germline V gene sequence: CDR1 SEHNR, CDR2 FQNEAQ (reference sequence). CDR3: CASSSQATNTEAFF. CDR3 nucleotide sequence: TGTGCCAGCAGCTCCCAGGCGACGAACACTGAAGCTTTCTTT.